This note documents a single TCR beta chain sequence. Its antigen remains unknown. These data belong to a study of cytomegalovirus exposure and HLA in healthy donors. Broader study findings: Information on immune exposure was restricted to one variable (CMV serostatus). Indistinguishability led to the exclusion of some V segments, TRBV6-2 and TRBV6-3 included. The investigators catalogued 150 or so TCR beta chains as cytomegalovirus-associated. Compared with the approximately 670-donor mean, an Asian-associated ancestry cluster reportedly had fewer N-insertions, according to a later analysis.

The PCR used 60 Vbeta and 13 Jbeta primers. Sequencing used immunoSEQ multiplex PCR; TCRdb keeps in-frame clones, though not all of them. The sample gives some 150,000 clones, 70% to 80% of which show up once; 3.5% is in the top ten. V shed 3 bases and J shed 3 bases, with 9 bases lying between them. Germline V gene data show CDR1 as KGHSH and CDR2 as LQKENI. This CDR3 spans 13 amino acids. This clonotype originated in a human donor in good health. The V gene is TRBV18, the J gene TRBJ2-7; D may be TRBD2 (5 bases). Sequencing input: PBMCs. The CDR3 bases are TGTGCCAGCTCACCGCCAGGAGGCTACGAGCAGTACTTC. This gives the protein CASSPPGGYEQYF.